Shown below are 28 T cell receptor beta chains from a single sample sequenced in a study of blood T cell repertoires in COVID-19. Here immunoSEQ multiplex PCR was the method, and the copy in TCRdb shows in-frame clones only, minus some. The data hold 70,000 to 90,000 clones, with around 89% observed a single time. The sample comprised PBMCs or T cells enriched from blood (not recorded which). These TCRs come from a woman aged 45-59 years with acute COVID-19.

V usage is TRBV19 and J usage is TRBJ2-7, with D possibly matching TRBD2 (6 bases). The germline V gene has CDR1 LNHDA and CDR2 SQIVND (reference sequence). V lost 2 bases, J lost 1 base, and 12 bases lay in between. The CDR3 has 15 residues. CDR3 protein: CASSIRRGPSYEQYF. The CDR3 DNA reads as TGTGCCAGTAGTATACGGCGGGGCCCTTCCTACGAGCAGTACTTC.

In its sample, this clone was seen a few times. The V gene is TRBV3-1 (or the pseudogene TRBV3-2), the J gene TRBJ1-1; D is unresolved. Per germline, CDR1 LGHDT and CDR2 YNNKEL (reference sequence). The V and J ends lost 8 bases and 1 base respectively, with 5 bases between them. The CDR3 length is 11 residues. CDR3 in DNA: TGTGCCAGCTCCGGGAACACTGAAGCTTTCTTT. Translating it yields CASSGNTEAFF.

The chain couples TRBV4-2 to TRBJ2-7, with TRBD2 identical over 8 bases. J lost 3 bases, V lost 1 base, and 11 bases had no gene match. In germline, CDR1 is LGHNA, CDR2 YNFKEQ. This CDR3 has 17 amino acids. The CDR3 DNA sequence: TGTGCCAGCAGCCAAGTCTCCTCCGCGGGAGGATTCTACGAGCAGTACTTC. It codes for CASSQVSSAGGFYEQYF.

The table lists this clone with a few counts. The J gene is TRBJ2-5, the V gene TRBV5-1; D is possibly TRBD2 (6 bases). The CDR3 runs 14 residues. Germline V lookup: CDR1 SGHRS, CDR2 YFSETQ. Deletions cut 0 bases from V and 0 bases from J, with 6 bases between. The chain's CDR3 is CASSLGTNQETQYF. For the CDR3, the DNA is TGCGCCAGCAGCTTGGGGACTAACCAAGAGACCCAGTACTTC.

The V call is TRBV27, the J call TRBJ2-3; 10 bases are a match to TRBD2. The CDR3 is 17 residues long. The trim removed 2 bases at V and 5 bases at J, leaving 10 bases unmatched. Germline-derived CDR1 and CDR2 are MNHEY and SMNVEV (reference sequence). The CDR3 region is CASSLTGLAERGDTQYF. DNA of the CDR3: TGTGCCAGCAGTTTAACCGGACTAGCGGAAAGGGGAGATACGCAGTATTTT.

This clone was observed a few times. The chain couples TRBV11-2 to TRBJ2-7; TRBD2 agrees at 10 bases. The CDR3 extends over 15 amino acids. Germline CDR1 reads SGHAT; CDR2 reads FQNNGV. The V segment lost 5 bases and the J segment 4 bases; nucleotides outside the gene matches: 8. As DNA, the CDR3 is TGTGCCAGCAGCCACCCGGGACTAGCGTCGTACGAGCAGTACTTC. Translated: CASSHPGLASYEQYF.

The V and J genes are TRBV25-1 and TRBJ1-1, with D possibly matching TRBD1 (5 bases). The V end lost 5 bases, the J end lost 4 bases, and 23 bases lay between the germline ends. Per the germline V gene, CDR1 is MGHDK and CDR2 is SYGVNS. The CDR3 covers 17 residues. This CDR3 is CASSSAAGRDQSTEAFF. The CDR3 DNA follows: TGTGCCAGCAGTTCTGCAGCAGGGCGCGATCAGAGCACTGAAGCTTTCTTT.

A single count supports this clone. This chain connects TRBV27 to TRBJ1-2; a possible D gene is TRBD1 (6 bases). This CDR3 comprises 15 residues. The V gene's germline CDR1 is MNHEY and CDR2 SMNVEV (reference sequence). V was shortened by 3 bases and J by 2 bases, with 13 bases between the two germline ends. CDR3 sequence: CASSFFPGANYGYTF. DNA of the CDR3: TGTGCCAGCAGTTTTTTTCCAGGGGCAAACTATGGCTACACCTTC.

The chain links TRBV10-2 to TRBJ2-7, with D possibly TRBD2 on 7 matching bases. This CDR3 region has 15 residues. CDR1 and CDR2 from the germline V gene are WSHSY and SAAADI. V was pared by 3 bases and J by 1 base, with 13 bases between. Here the CDR3 reads CASSDRRGGSYEQYF. In DNA form, the CDR3 reads TGCGCCAGCAGTGATCGGAGGGGGGGTTCCTACGAGCAGTACTTC.

The J gene is TRBJ1-6, the V gene TRBV5-3, with D possibly TRBD1 on 5 matching bases. TRBV5-3 counts as an open reading frame of uncertain function. V lost 0 bases and J 8 bases, leaving 18 bases between the germline ends. CDR3 length: 17 amino acids. CDR3 region: CARSLVRQGGIDSPLHF. CDR3 DNA: TGTGCCAGAAGCTTGGTTAGGCAGGGCGGCATTGATTCACCCCTCCACTTT.

The rearrangement uses TRBV5-4 and TRBJ1-2; TRBD1 matches 8 bases. V gave up 4 bases and J gave up 2 bases; unmatched junction bases: 10. The CDR3 sequence is 16 residues long. Germline CDR1 reads SGHNT; CDR2 reads YYREEE (reference sequence). As DNA, the CDR3 is TGTGCCAGCAGCCTAGGACAACGACAGGGGAACTATGGCTACACCTTC. It encodes CASSLGQRQGNYGYTF.

This chain joins TRBV10-2 and TRBJ1-5; D not certain. The CDR3 extends over 15 amino acids. Deletions cut 3 bases from V and 4 bases from J, with 13 bases between. Per germline, CDR1 WSHSY and CDR2 SAAADI. In DNA, the CDR3 is TGCGCCAGCAGTGAAGCGGCCCGGGGTAATCAGCCCCAGCATTTT. Its protein is CASSEAARGNQPQHF.

The gene calls are TRBV6-2 or TRBV6-3 and TRBJ1-1, with D tentatively TRBD1 (6 bases). The ends were cut back, 2 bases at V and 3 bases at J, with 10 bases in the middle. Germline loops: CDR1 MNHEY, CDR2 SVGEGT. This CDR3 has 14 amino acids. The DNA of the CDR3 is TGTGCCAGCAGTTACCGCTGGACAGACACTGAAGCTTTCTTT. Protein sequence: CASSYRWTDTEAFF.

The chain uses TRBV29-1 and TRBJ2-7; 11 bases fit TRBD1. V lost 3 bases to trimming and J lost 5 bases; unmatched junction nucleotides: 3. This CDR3 comprises 13 residues. CDR1 and CDR2 (germline): SQVTM, ANQGSEA. CDR3 residues: CSVEGQGDDEQYF. In DNA form, the CDR3 reads TGCAGCGTTGAGGGACAGGGGGACGACGAGCAGTACTTC.

This chain joins TRBV6-5 and TRBJ2-7, with unresolved D. CDR3 length equals 13 residues. Trimming stripped 4 bases from V and 1 base from J, with 8 bases between. The V gene's germline CDR1 is MNHEY and CDR2 SVGAGI. The DNA for the CDR3 is TGTGCCAGCAGTTTTCCAGGTTCCTACGAGCAGTACTTC. Its protein is CASSFPGSYEQYF.

In DNA, the CDR3 is TGTGCCAGCAGCCCTCAAAGGGACTTAAGCACAGATACGCAGTATTTT. Encoded protein: CASSPQRDLSTDTQYF. V usage is TRBV7-9 and J usage is TRBJ2-3, with a possible D match to TRBD2 (6 bases). Germline assignment: CDR1 SEHNR and CDR2 FQNEAQ (reference sequence). V lost 5 bases and J lost 0, with 15 bases in between. This CDR3 comprises 16 residues.

This chain links TRBV18 with TRBJ2-5; 8 bases align to TRBD1. The CDR3 length is 16 residues. Germline trimming cut 6 bases from V and 1 base from J; bases unmatched to any gene: 10. Germline-derived CDR1 and CDR2 are KGHSH and LQKENI. The CDR3 sequence is CASSRGTGSIQETQYF. The CDR3 DNA reads TGTGCCAGCTCGAGGGGGACAGGCTCCATCCAAGAGACCCAGTACTTC.

The chain joins TRBV18 to TRBJ1-2, with TRBD1 matching 9 bases. Trimming at V came to 3 bases and at J to 0 bases, leaving 14 bases not matched to a gene. Germline V lookup: CDR1 KGHSH, CDR2 LQKENI. The CDR3 is 19 residues long. CDR3 DNA: TGTGCCAGCTCACCCCTCACCCCGGGGACAGGGTTGGCTAACTATGGCTACACCTTC. Its protein product is CASSPLTPGTGLANYGYTF. The variable domain in full, with the rest retrieved from reference TRBV18 and TRBJ1-2, is NAGVMQNPRHLVRRRGQEARLRCSPMKGHSHVYWYRQLPEEGLKFMVYLQKENIIDESGMPKERFSAEFPKEGPSILRIQQVVRGDSAAYFCASSPLTPGTGLANYGYTFGSGTRLTVV.

This chain uses TRBV4-2 with TRBJ2-2, with D uncertain. CDR1 and CDR2 (germline): LGHNA, YNFKEQ. The CDR3 sequence is 15 residues long. V was shortened by 4 bases and J by 1 base, with 10 bases between the two germline ends. The CDR3 region has the DNA TGTGCCAGCAGCCGAAATACTATGAACACCGGGGAGCTGTTTTTT. The encoded protein is CASSRNTMNTGELFF.

This clone was detected only once. This sequence joins TRBV7-2 and TRBJ1-5; D is unclear. Trimming pared 1 base from V and 5 bases from J, leaving 9 bases between. In germline, CDR1 is SGHTA, CDR2 FQGNSA. This CDR3 spans 14 amino acids. CDR3 nucleotide sequence: TGTGCCAGCAGCTTAGATGTAGAAGATCAGCCCCAGCATTTT. It yields the protein CASSLDVEDQPQHF.

The chain uses TRBV4-2 and TRBJ1-2, with D possibly being TRBD1 (5 bases). V was shortened by 0 bases and J by 2 bases, with 10 bases between the two germline ends. This CDR3 is 15 amino acids long. The germline V gene has CDR1 LGHNA and CDR2 YNFKEQ. CDR3 in amino acids: CASSQETRQNYGYTF. The CDR3 nucleotides read TGTGCCAGCAGCCAAGAGACGAGACAGAACTATGGCTACACCTTC.

The chain combines TRBV5-1 with TRBJ2-1, with D perhaps matching TRBD1 (5 bases). Per the germline V gene, CDR1 is SGHRS and CDR2 is YFSETQ. This CDR3 region has 12 residues. V was trimmed by 4 bases and J by 10 bases, leaving 12 bases between them. The CDR3 here is CASSQGVREQFF. The CDR3 coding sequence is TGCGCCAGCAGCCAAGGGGTAAGGGAGCAGTTCTTC.

This clone was detected a few times. V usage is TRBV6-5 and J usage is TRBJ1-1; TRBD1 aligns across 9 bases. Germline trimming cut 7 bases from V and 5 bases from J; bases unmatched to any gene: 11. The germline V gene encodes CDR1 MNHEY and CDR2 SVGAGI. CDR3 length equals 15 residues. CDR3 protein: CASIKPGQGGTEAFF. Written as DNA, the CDR3 is TGTGCCAGCATTAAACCGGGACAGGGAGGTACTGAAGCTTTCTTT.

This clone is a singleton in its sample. The rearrangement joins TRBV7-8 to TRBJ2-2, with 7 bases matching TRBD1. Unmatched junction bases numbered 6, after V lost 5 bases and J lost 0 bases. There are 16 residues in the CDR3. Germline V gene sequence: CDR1 SGHVS, CDR2 FQNEAQ. In DNA form, the CDR3 reads TGTGCCAGCAGCGCCCAGACAGGGTCGAACACCGGGGAGCTGTTTTTT. Amino acid sequence: CASSAQTGSNTGELFF.

The gene calls are TRBV6-2 or TRBV6-3 and TRBJ2-3; D may be TRBD1 (5 bases). Germline lookup yields CDR1 MNHEY and CDR2 SVGEGT. Between the trimmed V and J ends, which lost 3 bases and 6 bases, there was a span of 16 bases. The CDR3 is 15 residues long. In nucleotides, the CDR3 is TGTGCCAGCAGTTATGGGGCGGAGATGGCGGATACGCAGTATTTT. This encodes CASSYGAEMADTQYF.

The gene calls are TRBV6-5 and TRBJ1-1, with 8 bases fitting TRBD1. CDR3 length equals 13 residues. Germline-derived CDR1 and CDR2 are MNHEY and SVGAGI. The junction had 2 bases not matched to a gene; V was cut back by 7 bases and J by 1 base. The CDR3, as DNA: TGTGCCAGCATCGACAGGGGGAACACTGAAGCTTTCTTT. Translated, it gives CASIDRGNTEAFF.

The V call is TRBV9, the J call TRBJ1-3, with TRBD1 identical over 7 bases. The CDR3 length is 14 residues. The trim removed 2 bases at V and 4 bases at J, leaving 3 bases unmatched. Germline lookup yields CDR1 SGDLS and CDR2 YYNGEE. In DNA, the CDR3 is TGTGCCAGCAGCGTGAGGGGGCCAGGAAACACCATATATTTT. Translating gives CASSVRGPGNTIYF.

V and J are TRBV5-8 and TRBJ2-5; unclear D gene. V shed 2 bases and J shed 4 bases, with 9 bases lying between them. The germline V gene encodes CDR1 SGHTS and CDR2 YDEGEE. The CDR3 spans 13 residues. Here the CDR3 reads CASSFHGTETQYF. For the CDR3, the DNA is TGTGCCAGCAGCTTCCATGGCACAGAGACCCAGTACTTC.